What follows is one T cell receptor (beta chain) and its context. Its specificity is not known. The record originates from a study of cytomegalovirus exposure and HLA in healthy donors. General observations from the study: Many donors shared some public TCRs, even though most TCR sequences were rare. It was found in a later analysis that first-cohort TCR clusters tended to co-occur in the 90 to 150 validation repertoires.

TCRdb keeps only in-frame clones here, not all; method: immunoSEQ multiplex PCR. The sample carries about 190,000 clones, about 84% recorded once. Donors came from a validation cohort of 90 to 150 subjects, distinct from the first 666-subject cohort. The CDR3 loop spans 17 amino acids. Trimming took 1 base from V and 6 from J, leaving 21 bases between them. CDR1 and CDR2 from the germline V gene are KGHSH and LQKENI. Sequencing used PBMCs. This rearrangement joins TRBV18 to TRBJ1-2; D possibly corresponds to TRBD1 (6 bases). This sequence originates from a woman aged 18-30 years in good health and CMV-seronegative. CDR3 in amino acids: CASSPRNLQGNRDGYTF. CDR3 DNA: TGTGCCAGCTCACCACGAAACCTACAGGGTAATCGGGATGGCTACACCTTC. Full variable domain (rest looked up from reference TRBV18 and TRBJ1-2): NAGVMQNPRHLVRRRGQEARLRCSPMKGHSHVYWYRQLPEEGLKFMVYLQKENIIDESGMPKERFSAEFPKEGPSILRIQQVVRGDSAAYFCASSPRNLQGNRDGYTFGSGTRLTVV.